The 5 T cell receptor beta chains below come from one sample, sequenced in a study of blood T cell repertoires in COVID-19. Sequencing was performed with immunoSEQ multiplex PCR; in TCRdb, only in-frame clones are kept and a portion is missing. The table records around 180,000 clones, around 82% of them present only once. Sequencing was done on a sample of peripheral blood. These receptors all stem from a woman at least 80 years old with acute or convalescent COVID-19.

The CDR3 region is CASSSLRTGDNEKLFF. As DNA, the CDR3 is TGTGCCAGCAGTAGCCTACGGACAGGGGATAATGAAAAACTGTTTTTT. The chain combines TRBV25-1 with TRBJ1-4; 9 positions agree with TRBD1. The CDR3 contains 16 residues. Germline-derived CDR1 and CDR2 are MGHDK and SYGVNS. V was clipped by 5 bases and J by 4 bases; unmatched bases: 8.

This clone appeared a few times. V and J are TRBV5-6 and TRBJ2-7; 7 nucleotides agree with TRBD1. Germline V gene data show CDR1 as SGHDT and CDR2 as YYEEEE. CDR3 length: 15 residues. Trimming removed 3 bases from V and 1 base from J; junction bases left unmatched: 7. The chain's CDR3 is CASSWLGTESYEQYF. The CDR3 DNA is TGTGCCAGCAGCTGGCTTGGGACAGAATCCTACGAGCAGTACTTC.

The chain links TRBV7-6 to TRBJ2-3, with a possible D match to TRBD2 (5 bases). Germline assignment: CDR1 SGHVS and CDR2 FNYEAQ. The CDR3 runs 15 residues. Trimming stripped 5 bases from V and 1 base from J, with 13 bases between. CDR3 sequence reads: CASSPTGSGTDTQYF. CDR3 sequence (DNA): TGTGCCAGCAGCCCGACGGGTAGCGGCACAGATACGCAGTATTTT.

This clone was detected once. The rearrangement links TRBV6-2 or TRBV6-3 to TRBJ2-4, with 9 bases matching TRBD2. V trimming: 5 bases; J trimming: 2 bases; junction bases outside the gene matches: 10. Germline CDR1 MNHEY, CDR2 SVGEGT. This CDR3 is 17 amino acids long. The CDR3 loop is CASSPSGAGGPKNIQYF. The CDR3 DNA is TGTGCCAGCAGTCCCTCTGGGGCGGGAGGGCCCAAAAACATTCAGTACTTC.

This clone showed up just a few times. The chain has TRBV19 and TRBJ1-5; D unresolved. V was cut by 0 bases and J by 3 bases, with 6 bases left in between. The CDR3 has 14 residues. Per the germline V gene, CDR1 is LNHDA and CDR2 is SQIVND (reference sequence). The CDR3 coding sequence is TGTGCCAGTAGTATAGAGCCGGTCAATCAGCCCCAGCATTTT. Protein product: CASSIEPVNQPQHF.